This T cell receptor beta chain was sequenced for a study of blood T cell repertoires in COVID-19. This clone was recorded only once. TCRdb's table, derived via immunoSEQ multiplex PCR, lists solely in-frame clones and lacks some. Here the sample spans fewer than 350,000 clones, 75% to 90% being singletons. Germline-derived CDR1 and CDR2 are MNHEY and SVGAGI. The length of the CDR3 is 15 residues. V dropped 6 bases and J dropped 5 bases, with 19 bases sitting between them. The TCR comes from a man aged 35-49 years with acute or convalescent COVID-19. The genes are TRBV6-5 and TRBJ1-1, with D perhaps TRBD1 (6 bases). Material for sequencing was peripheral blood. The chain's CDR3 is CASRSGQPGGTEAFF. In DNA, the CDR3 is TGTGCCAGCAGGTCCGGACAGCCGGGGGGAACTGAAGCTTTCTTT.